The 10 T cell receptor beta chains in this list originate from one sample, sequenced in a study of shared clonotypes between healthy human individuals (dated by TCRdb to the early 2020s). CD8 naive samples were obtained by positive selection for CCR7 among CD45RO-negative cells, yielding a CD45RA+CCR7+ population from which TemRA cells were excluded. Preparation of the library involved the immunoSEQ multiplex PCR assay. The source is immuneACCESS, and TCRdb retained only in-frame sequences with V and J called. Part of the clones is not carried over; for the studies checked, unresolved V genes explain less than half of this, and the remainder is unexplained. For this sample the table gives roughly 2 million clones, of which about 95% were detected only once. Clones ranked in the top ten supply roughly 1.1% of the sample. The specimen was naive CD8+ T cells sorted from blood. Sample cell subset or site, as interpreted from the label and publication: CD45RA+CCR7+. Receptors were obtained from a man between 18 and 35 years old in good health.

CDR3 sequence: CASSQDWRGNEKLFF. CDR3 coding DNA: TGTGCCAGCAGCCAAGATTGGAGGGGGAATGAAAAACTGTTTTTT. V and J are TRBV4-2 and TRBJ1-4; D may be TRBD1 (6 bases). The CDR3 sequence is 15 residues long. Trimming stripped 0 bases from V and 5 bases from J, with 10 bases between. Germline V gene data show CDR1 as LGHNA and CDR2 as YNFKEQ.

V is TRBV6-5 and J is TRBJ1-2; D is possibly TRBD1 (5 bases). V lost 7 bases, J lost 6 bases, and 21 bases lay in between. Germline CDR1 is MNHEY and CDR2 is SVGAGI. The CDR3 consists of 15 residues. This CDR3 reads CASTTWDSKRDGYTF. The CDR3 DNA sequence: TGTGCCAGCACTACTTGGGACTCAAAGAGAGATGGCTACACCTTC.

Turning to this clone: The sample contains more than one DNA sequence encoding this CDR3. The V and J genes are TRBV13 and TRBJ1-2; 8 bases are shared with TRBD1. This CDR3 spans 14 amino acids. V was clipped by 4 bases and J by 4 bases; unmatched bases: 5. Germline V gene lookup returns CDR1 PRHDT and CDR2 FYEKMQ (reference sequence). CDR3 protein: CASSSGQGGYGYTF. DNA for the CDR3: TGTGCCAGCAGCTCTGGACAGGGCGGCTATGGCTACACCTTC.

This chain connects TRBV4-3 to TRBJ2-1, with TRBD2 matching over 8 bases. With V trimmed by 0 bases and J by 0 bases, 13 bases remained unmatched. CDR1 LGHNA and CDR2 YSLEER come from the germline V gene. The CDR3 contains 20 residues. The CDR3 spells CASSQDPGSGTMSSYNEQFF. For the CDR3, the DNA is TGCGCCAGCAGCCAAGATCCTGGTAGCGGGACTATGAGCTCCTACAATGAGCAGTTCTTC.

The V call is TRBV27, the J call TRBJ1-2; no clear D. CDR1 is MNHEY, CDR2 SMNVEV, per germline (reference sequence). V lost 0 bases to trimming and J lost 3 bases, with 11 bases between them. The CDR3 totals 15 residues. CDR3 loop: CASSLSLGGDYGYTF. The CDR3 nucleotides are TGTGCCAGCAGTTTATCGCTGGGAGGCGACTATGGCTACACCTTC.

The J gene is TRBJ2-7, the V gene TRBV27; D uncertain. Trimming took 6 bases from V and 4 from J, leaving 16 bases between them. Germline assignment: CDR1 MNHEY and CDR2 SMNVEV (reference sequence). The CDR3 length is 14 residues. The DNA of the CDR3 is TGTGCCAGCAGCATCTTCAAAACCAAGTACGAGCAGTACTTC. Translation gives CASSIFKTKYEQYF.

The CDR3 DNA is TGCGCCAGCAGCGGGGAGGGGGTCAGGATGCCCCAGCATTTT. Encoded protein: CASSGEGVRMPQHF. The rearrangement joins TRBV4-1 to TRBJ1-5, with a weak D call TRBD1 (6 bases). The CDR3 covers 14 residues. The germline V and J ends were trimmed by 5 bases and 9 bases, with 17 bases remaining between them. From germline, CDR1 is MGHRA and CDR2 YSYEKL.

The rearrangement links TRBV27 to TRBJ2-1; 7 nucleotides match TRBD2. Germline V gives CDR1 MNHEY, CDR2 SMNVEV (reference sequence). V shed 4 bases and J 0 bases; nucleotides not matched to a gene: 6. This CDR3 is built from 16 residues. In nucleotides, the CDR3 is TGTGCCAGCAGTTCCTCACTAGCGAGCTCCTACAATGAGCAGTTCTTC. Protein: CASSSSLASSYNEQFF.

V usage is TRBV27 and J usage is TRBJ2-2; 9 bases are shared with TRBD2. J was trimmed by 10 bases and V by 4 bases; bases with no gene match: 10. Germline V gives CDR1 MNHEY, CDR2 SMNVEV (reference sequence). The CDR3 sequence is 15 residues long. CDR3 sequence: CASSSGTSLREELFF. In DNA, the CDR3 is TGTGCCAGCAGTTCCGGGACTAGCCTGCGGGAGGAGCTGTTTTTT.

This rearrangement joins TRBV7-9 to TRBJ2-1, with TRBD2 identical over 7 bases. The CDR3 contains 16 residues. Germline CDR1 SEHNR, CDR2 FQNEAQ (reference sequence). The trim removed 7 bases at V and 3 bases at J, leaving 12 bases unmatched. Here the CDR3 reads CASNQGELAVYNEQFF. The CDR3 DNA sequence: TGTGCCAGCAATCAAGGGGAGCTAGCGGTCTACAATGAGCAGTTCTTC. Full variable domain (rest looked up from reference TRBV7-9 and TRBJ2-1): DTGVSQNPRHKITKRGQNVTFRCDPISEHNRLYWYRQTLGQGPEFLTYFQNEAQLEKSRLLSDRFSAERPKGSFSTLEIQRTEQGDSAMYLCASNQGELAVYNEQFFGPGTRLTVL.